The 7 T cell receptor beta chains below were found in one sample sequenced in a study of cytomegalovirus exposure and HLA in healthy donors. The PCR employed 60 Vbeta primers together with 13 Jbeta primers. Measured with immunoSEQ multiplex PCR; TCRdb has only the in-frame clones, and not every one. Of some 150,000 clones in the sample, about 83% are singletons; the top ten hold roughly 4.2%. Sequencing was carried out using PBMCs. The source is a woman aged 40-49 years in good health and CMV-seronegative.

This chain links TRBV15 with TRBJ1-2; maybe TRBD1 (6 bases). In germline, CDR1 is LNHNV, CDR2 YYDKDF (reference sequence). Trimming removed 2 bases at V and 5 bases at J, with 18 bases between. The CDR3 contains 16 residues. Here the CDR3 reads CATSRPRGRGDYGYTF. DNA of the CDR3: TGTGCCACCAGCAGACCCCGCGGCAGGGGAGATTATGGCTACACCTTC.

The V and J genes are TRBV28 and TRBJ2-7, with 9 nucleotides matching TRBD2. CDR1 MDHEN and CDR2 SYDVKM come from the germline V gene. V shed 4 bases and J 3 bases; nucleotides not matched to a gene: 10. This CDR3 is built from 16 residues. The CDR3 here is CASSSSGGGAFYEQYF. The CDR3, as DNA: TGTGCCAGCAGTTCCTCCGGCGGGGGGGCGTTCTACGAGCAGTACTTC.

The V gene is TRBV9, the J gene TRBJ2-5, with D perhaps TRBD2 (5 bases). The germline V and J ends were trimmed by 5 bases and 1 base, with 15 bases remaining between them. CDR1 and CDR2 (germline): SGDLS, YYNGEE. This CDR3 has 15 residues. In nucleotides, the CDR3 is TGTGCCAGCAGACCCAGCGGCAGACCCCAAGAGACCCAGTACTTC. This encodes CASRPSGRPQETQYF.

This chain links TRBV6-6 with TRBJ1-1; 10 bases line up with TRBD1. This CDR3 has 15 amino acids. CDR1 is MNHNY and CDR2 is SVGAGI in the germline V gene (reference sequence). The V segment lost 5 bases and the J segment 1 base; nucleotides outside the gene matches: 4. CDR3 amino acids: CASSGQGGRNTEAFF. The CDR3 nucleotides are TGTGCCAGCAGTGGACAGGGGGGAAGGAACACTGAAGCTTTCTTT.

The V gene is TRBV6-6, the J gene TRBJ2-7; D is ambiguous. V gave up 0 bases and J gave up 3 bases, with 6 bases separating them. The CDR3 covers 13 residues. Germline CDR1 MNHNY, CDR2 SVGAGI (reference sequence). CDR3 region: CASSYSTSYEQYF. CDR3 DNA: TGTGCCAGCAGTTACTCGACAAGCTACGAGCAGTACTTC.

The chain couples TRBV5-1 to TRBJ2-3; TRBD2 matches at 7 bases. The CDR3 extends over 15 amino acids. Germline CDR1 is SGHRS and CDR2 is YFSETQ. The V gene end was trimmed by 0 bases and the J gene end by 3 bases; junction bases not matched to a gene: 4. In DNA, the CDR3 is TGCGCCAGCAGCTTGGACGGGGGGAGGACAGATACGCAGTATTTT. Translating it yields CASSLDGGRTDTQYF. The variable domain in full, completed from reference TRBV5-1 and TRBJ2-3, reads KAGVTQTPRYLIKTRGQQVTLSCSPISGHRSVSWYQQTPGQGLQFLFEYFSETQRNKGNFPGRFSGRQFSNSRSEMNVSTLELGDSALYLCASSLDGGRTDTQYFGPGTRLTVL.

The rearrangement links TRBV27 to TRBJ1-2; D ambiguous. Per the germline V gene, CDR1 is MNHEY and CDR2 is SMNVEV (reference sequence). V was shortened by 1 base and J by 7 bases, with 16 bases between the two germline ends. The length of the CDR3 is 15 residues. The CDR3 here is CASSLFGEAVRGYTF. The CDR3 nucleotides are TGTGCCAGCAGTTTATTTGGGGAAGCGGTTCGTGGCTACACCTTC.